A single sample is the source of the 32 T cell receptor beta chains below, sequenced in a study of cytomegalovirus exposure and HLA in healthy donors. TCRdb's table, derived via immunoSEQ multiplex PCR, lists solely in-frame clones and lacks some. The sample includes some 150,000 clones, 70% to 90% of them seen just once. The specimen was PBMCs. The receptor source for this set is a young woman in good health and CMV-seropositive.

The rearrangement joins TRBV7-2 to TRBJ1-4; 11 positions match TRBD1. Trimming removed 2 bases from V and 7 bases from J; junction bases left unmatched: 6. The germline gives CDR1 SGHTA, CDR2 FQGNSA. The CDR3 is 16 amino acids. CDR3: CASSLRTGGASEKLFF. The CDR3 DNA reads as TGTGCCAGCAGCTTAAGGACAGGGGGCGCCTCTGAAAAACTGTTTTTT. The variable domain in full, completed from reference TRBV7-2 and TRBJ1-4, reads GAGVSQSPSNKVTEKGKDVELRCDPISGHTALYWYRQSLGQGLEFLIYFQGNSAPDKSGLPSDRFSAERTGGSVSTLTIQRTQQEDSAVYLCASSLRTGGASEKLFFGSGTQLSVL.

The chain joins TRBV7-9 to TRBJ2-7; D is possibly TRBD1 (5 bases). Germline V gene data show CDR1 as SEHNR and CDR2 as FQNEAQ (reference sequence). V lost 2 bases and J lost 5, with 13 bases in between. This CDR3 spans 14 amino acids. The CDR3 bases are TGTGCCAGCAGCTTACAGACAAAGACAGACGAGCAGTACTTC. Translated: CASSLQTKTDEQYF.

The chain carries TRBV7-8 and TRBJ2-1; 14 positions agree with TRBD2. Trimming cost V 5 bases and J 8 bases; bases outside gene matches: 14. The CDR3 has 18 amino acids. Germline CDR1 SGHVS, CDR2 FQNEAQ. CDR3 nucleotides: TGTGCCAGCAGCCAACGGCCGGGACTAGCGGGAGTTGAGGATGAGCAGTTCTTC. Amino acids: CASSQRPGLAGVEDEQFF.

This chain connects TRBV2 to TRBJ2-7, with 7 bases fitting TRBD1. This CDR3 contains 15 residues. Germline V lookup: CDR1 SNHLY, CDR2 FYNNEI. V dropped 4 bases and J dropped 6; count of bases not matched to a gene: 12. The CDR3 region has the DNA TGTGCCAGCAGTGGGGGTTGGACAGGCGCAAGCGAGCAGTACTTC. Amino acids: CASSGGWTGASEQYF.

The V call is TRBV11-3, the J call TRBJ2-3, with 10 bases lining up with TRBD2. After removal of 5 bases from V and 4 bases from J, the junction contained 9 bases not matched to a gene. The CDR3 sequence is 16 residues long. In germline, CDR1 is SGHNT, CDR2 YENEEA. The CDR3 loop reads CASSPSEREGPDTQYF. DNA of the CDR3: TGTGCCAGCAGCCCCAGCGAGCGGGAGGGCCCAGATACGCAGTATTTT. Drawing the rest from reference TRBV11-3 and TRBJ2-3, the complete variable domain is EAGVVQSPRYKIIEKKQPVAFWCNPISGHNTLYWYLQNLGQGPELLIRYENEEAVDDSQLPKDRFSAERLKGVDSTLKIQPAELGDSAVYLCASSPSEREGPDTQYFGPGTRLTVL.

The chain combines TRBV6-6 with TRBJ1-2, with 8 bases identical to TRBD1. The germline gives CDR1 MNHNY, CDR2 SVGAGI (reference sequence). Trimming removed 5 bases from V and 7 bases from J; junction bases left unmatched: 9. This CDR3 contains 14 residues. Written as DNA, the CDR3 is TGTGCCAGCAGTCCCCAGGACAGGGCCACTGGCTACACCTTC. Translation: CASSPQDRATGYTF.

The CDR3, as DNA: TGTGCCAGCAGCAACCGACTAGCGGGACGGACCCAGTACTTC. This gives the protein CASSNRLAGRTQYF. This rearrangement joins TRBV7-8 to TRBJ2-5; 11 nucleotides match TRBD2. The V and J ends lost 5 bases and 7 bases, in that order; junction bases with no gene match: 6. The CDR3 is 14 residues long. Germline V CDR1 and CDR2: SGHVS, FQNEAQ.

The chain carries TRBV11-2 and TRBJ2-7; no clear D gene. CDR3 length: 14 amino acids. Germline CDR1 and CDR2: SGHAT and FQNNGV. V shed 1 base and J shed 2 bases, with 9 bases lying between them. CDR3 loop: CASSLGGVTYEQYF. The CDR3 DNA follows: TGTGCCAGCAGCTTAGGCGGCGTTACCTACGAGCAGTACTTC.

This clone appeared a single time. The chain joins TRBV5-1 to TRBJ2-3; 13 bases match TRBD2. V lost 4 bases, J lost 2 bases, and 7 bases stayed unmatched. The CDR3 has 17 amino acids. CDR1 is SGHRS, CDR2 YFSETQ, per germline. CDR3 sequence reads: CASSQPGTSGVTDTQYF. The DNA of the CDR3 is TGCGCCAGCAGCCAACCCGGGACTAGCGGGGTCACAGATACGCAGTATTTT.

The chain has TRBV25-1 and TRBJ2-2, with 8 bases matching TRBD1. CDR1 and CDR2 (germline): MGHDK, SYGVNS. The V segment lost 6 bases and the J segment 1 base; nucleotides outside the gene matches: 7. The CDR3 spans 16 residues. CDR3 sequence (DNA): TGTGCCAGCAGCCGCTTAGGACAGGGGAACACCGGGGAGCTGTTTTTT. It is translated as CASSRLGQGNTGELFF.

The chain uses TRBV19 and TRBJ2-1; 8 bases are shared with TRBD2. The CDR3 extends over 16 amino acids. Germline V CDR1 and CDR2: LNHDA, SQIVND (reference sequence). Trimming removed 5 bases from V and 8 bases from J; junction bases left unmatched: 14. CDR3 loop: CASSPLPGSGSDEQFF. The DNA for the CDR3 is TGTGCCAGTAGTCCCCTCCCGGGGAGCGGGAGCGATGAGCAGTTCTTC.

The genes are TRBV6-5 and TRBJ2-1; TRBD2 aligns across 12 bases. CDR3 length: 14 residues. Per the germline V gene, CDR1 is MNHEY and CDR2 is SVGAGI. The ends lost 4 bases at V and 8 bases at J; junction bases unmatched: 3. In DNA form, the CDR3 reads TGTGCCAGCAGTTCTCTAGCGGGAGGGTATGAGCAGTTCTTC. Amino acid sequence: CASSSLAGGYEQFF.

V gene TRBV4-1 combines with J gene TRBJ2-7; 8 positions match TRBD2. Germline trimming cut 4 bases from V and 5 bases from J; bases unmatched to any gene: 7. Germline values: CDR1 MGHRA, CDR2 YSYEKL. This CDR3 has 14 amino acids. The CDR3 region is CASSPLAGIDEQYF. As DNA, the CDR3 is TGCGCCAGCAGCCCATTAGCGGGAATTGACGAGCAGTACTTC.

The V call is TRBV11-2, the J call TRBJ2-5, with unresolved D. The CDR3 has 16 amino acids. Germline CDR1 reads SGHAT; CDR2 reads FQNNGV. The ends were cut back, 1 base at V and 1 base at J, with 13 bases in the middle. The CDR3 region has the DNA TGTGCCAGCAGCTTAGCCGCGCCACTACTCCAAGAGACCCAGTACTTC. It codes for CASSLAAPLLQETQYF.

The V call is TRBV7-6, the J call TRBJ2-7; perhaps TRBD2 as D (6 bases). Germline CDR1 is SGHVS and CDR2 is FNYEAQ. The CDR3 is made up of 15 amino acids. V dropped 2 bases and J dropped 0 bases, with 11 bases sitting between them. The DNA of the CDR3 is TGTGCCAGCAGCTTATGGGGGGATAGCTCCTACGAGCAGTACTTC. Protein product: CASSLWGDSSYEQYF.

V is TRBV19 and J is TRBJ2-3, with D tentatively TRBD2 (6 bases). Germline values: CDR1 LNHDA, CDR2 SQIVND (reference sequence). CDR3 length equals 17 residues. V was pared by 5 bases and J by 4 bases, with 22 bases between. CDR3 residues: CASSPPGSVRVADTQYF. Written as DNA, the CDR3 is TGTGCCAGTAGTCCCCCCGGGAGCGTTCGTGTCGCAGATACGCAGTATTTT.

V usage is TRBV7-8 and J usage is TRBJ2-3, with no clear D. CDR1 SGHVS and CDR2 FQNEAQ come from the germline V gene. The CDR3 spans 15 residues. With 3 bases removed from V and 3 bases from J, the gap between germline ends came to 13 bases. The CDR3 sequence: CASSFPRLATDTQYF. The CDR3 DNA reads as TGTGCCAGCAGCTTTCCTCGTCTGGCTACAGATACGCAGTATTTT. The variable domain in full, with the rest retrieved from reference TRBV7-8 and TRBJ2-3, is GAGVSQSPRYKVAKRGQDVALRCDPISGHVSLFWYQQALGQGPEFLTYFQNEAQLDKSGLPSDRFFAERPEGSVSTLKIQRTQQEDSAVYLCASSFPRLATDTQYFGPGTRLTVL.

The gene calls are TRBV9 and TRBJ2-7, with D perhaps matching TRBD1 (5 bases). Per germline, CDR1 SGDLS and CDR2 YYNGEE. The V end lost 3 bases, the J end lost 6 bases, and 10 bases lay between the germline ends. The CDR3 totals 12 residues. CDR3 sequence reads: CASSGQGSEQYF. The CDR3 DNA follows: TGTGCCAGCAGCGGGCAGGGAAGCGAGCAGTACTTC.

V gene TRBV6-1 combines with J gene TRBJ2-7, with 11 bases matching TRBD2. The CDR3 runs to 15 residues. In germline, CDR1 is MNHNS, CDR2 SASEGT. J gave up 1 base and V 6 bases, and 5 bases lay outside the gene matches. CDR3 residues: CASREGLADSYEQYF. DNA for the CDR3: TGTGCCAGCAGGGAGGGACTAGCGGATTCCTACGAGCAGTACTTC.

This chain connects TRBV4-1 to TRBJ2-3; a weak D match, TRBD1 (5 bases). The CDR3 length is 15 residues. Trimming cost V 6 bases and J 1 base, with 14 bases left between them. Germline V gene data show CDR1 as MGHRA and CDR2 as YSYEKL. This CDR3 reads CASRKGPQGTDTQYF. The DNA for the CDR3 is TGCGCCAGCAGGAAGGGGCCCCAGGGCACAGATACGCAGTATTTT.

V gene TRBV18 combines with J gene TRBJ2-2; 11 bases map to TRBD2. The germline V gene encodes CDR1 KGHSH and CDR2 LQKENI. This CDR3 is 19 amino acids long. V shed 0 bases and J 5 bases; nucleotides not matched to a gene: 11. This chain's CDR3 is CASSPPRGLAAPGTGELFF. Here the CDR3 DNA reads TGTGCCAGCTCACCACCGAGGGGACTAGCGGCTCCGGGGACCGGGGAGCTGTTTTTT.

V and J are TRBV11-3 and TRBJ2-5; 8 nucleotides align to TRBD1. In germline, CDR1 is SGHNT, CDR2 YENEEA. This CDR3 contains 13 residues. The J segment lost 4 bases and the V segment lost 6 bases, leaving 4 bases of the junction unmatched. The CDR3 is CASSRQGRETQYF. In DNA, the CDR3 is TGTGCCAGCAGTCGACAGGGGAGAGAGACCCAGTACTTC.

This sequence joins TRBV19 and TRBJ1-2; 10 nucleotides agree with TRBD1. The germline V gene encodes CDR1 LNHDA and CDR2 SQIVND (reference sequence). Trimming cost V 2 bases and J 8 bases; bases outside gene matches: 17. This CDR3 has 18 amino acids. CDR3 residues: CASSISGTGALGGKGYTF. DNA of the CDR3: TGTGCCAGTAGTATATCCGGGACAGGGGCCCTTGGTGGGAAAGGCTACACCTTC. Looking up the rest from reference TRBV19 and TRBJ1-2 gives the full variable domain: DGGITQSPKYLFRKEGQNVTLSCEQNLNHDAMYWYRQDPGQGLRLIYYSQIVNDFQKGDIAEGYSVSREKKESFPLTVTSAQKNPTAFYLCASSISGTGALGGKGYTFGSGTRLTVV.

CDR3 region: CASSLGDGGTGEQFF. In DNA, the CDR3 is TGTGCCAGCAGCTTGGGCGACGGAGGGACCGGTGAGCAGTTCTTC. V gene TRBV7-3 combines with J gene TRBJ2-1; D may be TRBD2 (6 bases). This CDR3 is 15 amino acids long. In germline, CDR1 is SGHTA, CDR2 FQGTGA. V dropped 3 bases and J dropped 9 bases, with 18 bases sitting between them.

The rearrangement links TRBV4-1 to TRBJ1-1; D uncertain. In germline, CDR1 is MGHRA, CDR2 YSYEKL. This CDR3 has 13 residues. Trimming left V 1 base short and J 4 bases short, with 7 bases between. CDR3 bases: TGCGCCAGCAGCCAAGTGGCAGGCACTGAAGCTTTCTTT. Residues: CASSQVAGTEAFF.

The CDR3 DNA reads TGCGCCAGCAGCTTGGGGGCCGGATTAAGCTCCTACAATGAGCAGTTCTTC. Its translation: CASSLGAGLSSYNEQFF. The rearrangement joins TRBV5-1 to TRBJ2-1; D gene uncertain. The V end was cut by 0 bases, the J end by 0 bases, with 13 bases between. This CDR3 has 17 amino acids. Looked up from germline, CDR1 is SGHRS and CDR2 is YFSETQ.

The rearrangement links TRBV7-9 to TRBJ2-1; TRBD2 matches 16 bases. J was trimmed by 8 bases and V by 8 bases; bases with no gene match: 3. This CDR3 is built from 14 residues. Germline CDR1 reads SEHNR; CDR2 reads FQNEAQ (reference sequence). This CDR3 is CASLGTSGRDEQFF. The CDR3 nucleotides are TGTGCCAGCCTCGGGACTAGCGGGAGGGATGAGCAGTTCTTC.

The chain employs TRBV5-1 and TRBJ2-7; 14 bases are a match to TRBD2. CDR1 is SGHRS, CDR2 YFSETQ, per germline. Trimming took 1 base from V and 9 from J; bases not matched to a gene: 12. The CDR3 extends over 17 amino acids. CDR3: CASSLYQSGTSGSGQYF. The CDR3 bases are TGCGCCAGCAGCTTGTACCAATCCGGGACTAGCGGGAGTGGGCAGTACTTC.

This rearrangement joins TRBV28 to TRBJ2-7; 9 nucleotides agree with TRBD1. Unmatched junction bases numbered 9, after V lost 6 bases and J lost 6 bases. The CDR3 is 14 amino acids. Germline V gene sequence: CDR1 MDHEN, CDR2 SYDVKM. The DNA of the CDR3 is TGTGCCAGCAGCCGGCCACAGGGGGCTGCCGAGCAGTACTTC. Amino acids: CASSRPQGAAEQYF.

CDR3 nucleotide sequence: TGTGCCTGGGGGACCGGGACACCAAGCACAGATACGCAGTATTTT. Translated, it gives CAWGTGTPSTDTQYF. The rearrangement uses TRBV30 and TRBJ2-3, with D possibly matching TRBD1 (6 bases). The germline gives CDR1 GTSNPN, CDR2 SVGIG (reference sequence). V lost 5 bases to trimming and J lost 0 bases, with 15 bases between them. The CDR3 length is 15 residues.

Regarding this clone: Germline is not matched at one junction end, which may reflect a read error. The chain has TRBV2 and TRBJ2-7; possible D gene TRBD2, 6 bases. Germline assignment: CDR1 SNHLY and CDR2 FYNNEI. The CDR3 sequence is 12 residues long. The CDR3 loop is CASSERRGKMGF. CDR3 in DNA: TGTGCCAGCAGTGAGAGGCGGGGAAAAATGGGCTTC.

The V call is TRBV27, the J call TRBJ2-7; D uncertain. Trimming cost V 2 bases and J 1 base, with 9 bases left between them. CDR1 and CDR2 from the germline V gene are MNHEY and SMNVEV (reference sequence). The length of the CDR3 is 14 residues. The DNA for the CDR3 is TGTGCCAGCAGTTTAGTCTCCACTTCCTACGAGCAGTACTTC. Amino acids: CASSLVSTSYEQYF.